Described below is a single T cell receptor (beta chain) sequence and its context. The antigen is undetermined. These data come from a study of molecular identifiers for immune sequencing clone quantification. Whole-study findings and limits: The study found clones above 20 RNA copies held over 98% of effector molecules and under 1% in naive cells. Spiked Jurkat TCR RNA equivalent to one cell reportedly surfaced among roughly 1 million naive cells.

TCRdb analysed the PCR reads with MiXCR anew, one entry per CDR3 protein. The sample consists of roughly 630,000 distinct CDR3 sequences, around 25% of them appearing once. Trimming took 4 bases from V and 4 from J, leaving 16 bases between them. Germline CDR1 is SGHDN and CDR2 is FVKESK. The CDR3 has 16 residues. This TCR derives from a human donor in good health. Some libraries in this study had Jurkat cell RNA spiked in. This rearrangement joins TRBV14 to TRBJ2-2; no reliable D call. Sequencing was carried out using naive CD8+ T cells from blood, with Jurkat cell RNA spiked in. Subset meaning: FACS-sorted CD8+CD4-CCR7+CD45RA+ naive T cells. This chain's CDR3 is CASSPLQGESTGELFF. CDR3 DNA: TGTGCCAGCAGCCCCCTTCAAGGAGAGAGCACCGGGGAGCTGTTTTTT.